A single sample gave rise to the 4 T cell receptor beta chains below, sequenced in a study of cytomegalovirus exposure and HLA in healthy donors. Measured with immunoSEQ multiplex PCR; TCRdb has only the in-frame clones, and not every one. Of 100,000 to 120,000 clones in the sample, roughly 90% were seen once. Material for sequencing was PBMCs. These receptor sequences come from a woman younger than 30 in good health and CMV-seronegative.

The chain carries TRBV6-1 and TRBJ1-2; D may be TRBD1 (6 bases). Trimming cost V 6 bases and J 4 bases, with 12 bases left between them. CDR3 length: 13 amino acids. Germline V CDR1 and CDR2: MNHNS, SASEGT. In DNA form, the CDR3 reads TGTGCCAGCAGGGGAACAGGGTCCTATGGCTACACCTTC. Its translation is CASRGTGSYGYTF.

The rearrangement links TRBV11-2 to TRBJ1-3; D remains ambiguous. This CDR3 comprises 13 residues. The V gene's germline CDR1 is SGHAT and CDR2 FQNNGV. Trimming stripped 7 bases from V and 4 bases from J, with 11 bases between. The CDR3 loop reads CASTQAGGNTIYF. Here the CDR3 DNA reads TGTGCCAGCACCCAAGCCGGGGGAAACACCATATATTTT. The full variable domain, completed using reference TRBV11-2 and TRBJ1-3, is EAGVAQSPRYKIIEKRQSVAFWCNPISGHATLYWYQQILGQGPKLLIQFQNNGVVDDSQLPKDRFSAERLKGVDSTLKIQPAKLEDSAVYLCASTQAGGNTIYFGEGSWLTVV.

This clone was counted a single time. J is TRBJ2-1 and V is TRBV6-4; 7 bases agree with TRBD2. The germline V gene encodes CDR1 MRHNA and CDR2 SNTAGT. CDR3 length: 15 amino acids. J was trimmed by 4 bases and V by 2 bases; bases with no gene match: 5. The CDR3 sequence: CASSDMASGYNEQFF. For the CDR3, the DNA is TGTGCCAGCAGTGACATGGCTAGCGGTTACAATGAGCAGTTCTTC.

This clone was found a few times. The gene calls are TRBV7-3 and TRBJ2-1, with D maybe TRBD1 (6 bases). The CDR3 is 12 amino acids. Germline CDR1 reads SGHTA; CDR2 reads FQGTGA. Trimming took off 3 bases at V and 7 bases at J, with 7 bases between the two ends. In nucleotides, the CDR3 is TGTGCCAGCAGCTTTACAGGGAATGAGCAGTTCTTC. Amino acid sequence: CASSFTGNEQFF.